Below, 11 T cell receptor beta chains from the same sample are listed, as sequenced in a study of T cell repertoires in cytomegalovirus infection. MiXCR, applied by TCRdb to the reads, yields one record per CDR3 protein. The table has 100,000 to 150,000 distinct CDR3 sequences, roughly 9% seen once. Input material: PBMCs. Every receptor here comes from a human donor in good health (CMV status not recorded). Some clones in this sample may be carry-over from other donors' samples.

At least ten counts were recorded for this clonotype. The V gene is TRBV28, the J gene TRBJ1-1; D possibly corresponds to TRBD1 (5 bases). Germline-derived CDR1 and CDR2 are MDHEN and SYDVKM. This CDR3 comprises 16 residues. V shed 5 bases and J shed 6 bases, with 22 bases lying between them. The CDR3 reads CASSLRGIHSVPEAFF. CDR3 in DNA: TGTGCCAGCAGTCTCCGGGGGATCCACTCCGTCCCTGAAGCTTTCTTT.

This clonotype was counted many times. The chain uses TRBV28 and TRBJ1-4, with unresolved D. V lost 3 bases, J lost 8 bases, and 13 bases lay in between. Per the germline V gene, CDR1 is MDHEN and CDR2 is SYDVKM. The CDR3 spans 14 residues. The DNA of the CDR3 is TGTGCCAGCAGTTTTGGTCTAGGACGGGAAAAACTGTTTTTT. Amino acids: CASSFGLGREKLFF. The full variable domain, with the rest looked up from reference TRBV28 and TRBJ1-4, is DVKVTQSSRYLVKRTGEKVFLECVQDMDHENMFWYRQDPGLGLRLIYFSYDVKMKEKGDIPEGYSVSREKKERFSLILESASTNQTSMYLCASSFGLGREKLFFGSGTQLSVL.

This clonotype was counted many times. This rearrangement joins TRBV20-1 to TRBJ2-5; the D gene could be TRBD1 or TRBD2 (5 bases each). Trimming removed 3 bases from V and 5 bases from J, with 10 bases in between. The CDR3 length is 12 residues. Germline V CDR1 and CDR2: DFQATT, SNEGSKA (reference sequence). The CDR3 DNA reads as TGCAGTGCTAGGGGGACCGGGGAGACCCAGTACTTC. It specifies CSARGTGETQYF.

This clonotype came up many times. This sequence joins TRBV19 and TRBJ2-5; TRBD1 is a possible D gene (5 bases). The V gene lost 2 bases and the J gene lost 2 bases, with 6 bases spanning the gap. CDR3 length equals 13 residues. CDR1 is LNHDA and CDR2 is SQIVND in the germline V gene (reference sequence). DNA for the CDR3: TGTGCCAGTAGTATAAGACAGCAAGAGACCCAGTACTTC. Protein sequence: CASSIRQQETQYF.

This clonotype was recorded many times. The germline gene is not matched at one end of the junction; a read error may be the cause. The rearrangement links TRBV11-2 to TRBJ1-6, with TRBD1 as a possible D gene (5 bases). There are 20 residues in the CDR3. In germline, CDR1 is SGHAT, CDR2 FQNNGV. CDR3 bases: TGTGCCAGCAGTTTAGGGGACCGATCATTTTCCAGCTCCTATAATTCACCCCTCCACTTT. Translation gives CASSLGDRSFSSSYNSPLHF.

This clonotype came up many times. The chain couples TRBV7-9 to TRBJ1-1; weak D call: TRBD1 (6 bases). Germline V gives CDR1 SEHNR, CDR2 FQNEAQ (reference sequence). The CDR3 consists of 13 residues. Trimming shortened V by 4 bases and J by 3 bases, and 9 bases separated the two germline ends. CDR3 nucleotide sequence: TGTGCCAGCAGCTCGAGACAGGACACTGAAGCTTTCTTT. Translating gives CASSSRQDTEAFF.

This clonotype has a count of ten or more. The gene calls are TRBV24-1 and TRBJ1-5, with 8 bases identical to TRBD1. With V trimmed by 3 bases and J by 1 base, 4 bases remained unmatched. This CDR3 spans 16 amino acids. The germline gives CDR1 KGHDR, CDR2 SFDVKD. The CDR3 DNA follows: TGTGCCACCAGTGATCCAGGGGGCGGGAGCAATCAGCCCCAGCATTTT. Translated: CATSDPGGGSNQPQHF.

This clonotype has more than one count but fewer than ten. CDR3 sequence: CASRHRQGADFGEAFF. CDR3 in DNA: TGTGCCAGCAGGCATAGACAGGGGGCCGATTTTGGTGAAGCTTTCTTT. The chain combines TRBV28 with TRBJ1-1; 10 bases agree with TRBD1. V dropped 6 bases and J dropped 7; count of bases not matched to a gene: 14. Germline lookup yields CDR1 MDHEN and CDR2 SYDVKM. The CDR3 loop spans 16 amino acids.

This clonotype came up many times. J is TRBJ2-1 and V is TRBV6-6, with a tentative D call TRBD1 (5 bases). The CDR3 is 15 amino acids. Germline V gene lookup returns CDR1 MNHNY and CDR2 SVGAGI (reference sequence). V gave up 5 bases and J gave up 0 bases, with 11 bases separating them. DNA for the CDR3: TGTGCCAGCAGTCCGACAGTGAGCTCCTACAATGAGCAGTTCTTC. Its translation: CASSPTVSSYNEQFF.

V is TRBV19 and J is TRBJ2-7; possible D gene TRBD1, 6 bases. The germline gives CDR1 LNHDA, CDR2 SQIVND (reference sequence). The V end was cut by 4 bases, the J end by 3 bases, with 13 bases between. This CDR3 comprises 14 residues. The CDR3 is CASSTGERFYEQYF. CDR3 sequence (DNA): TGTGCCAGTAGTACAGGGGAGAGGTTCTACGAGCAGTACTTC.

This clonotype has ten or more counts. The chain combines TRBV28 with TRBJ1-1, with 8 nucleotides matching TRBD1. The CDR3 has 11 residues. Trimming at V came to 6 bases and at J to 10 bases, leaving 4 bases not matched to a gene. Germline CDR1 is MDHEN and CDR2 is SYDVKM. Here the CDR3 DNA reads TGTGCCAGCAGGATCGACAGGGGAGCTTTCTTT. As protein: CASRIDRGAFF.